The present entry profiles one T cell receptor beta chain with its context. Its antigen is as yet unknown. The data stem from a study of HIV-infected children after antiretroviral therapy interruption. Study overall: EBV and CMV exposure was recorded in most children. For the interruption arm, samples span week 0 through about 3 years after study end.

Study-wide results and limits: Sorted CD45RA+ naive cells might include minor non-naive CD45RA+ cells.

Unique molecular identifiers were included in an RNA-based 3' RACE TCR library. TCRdb independently ran MiXCR on the 3' RACE reads; one entry per CDR3 protein. Of more than 75,000 distinct CDR3 sequences listed, 6.9% were seen once; the top ten hold 1% to 1.3%. The treatment: PENTA 11 planned treatment interruption arm or continuous ART arm. At least 24 weeks of at least three-drug ART, in children 2 to 15 years. The CDR3 extends over 20 amino acids. V lost 2 bases to trimming and J lost 2 bases, with 25 bases between them. This material consisted of CD45RA+ CD4+ T cells from PBMCs, pooled from several time points, taken from a donor given antiretroviral therapy, either interrupted or continuous. The subset here: naive CD4+ CD45RA+ CD45RO- T cells. This sequence joins TRBV23-1 and TRBJ1-5; tentatively, D is TRBD1 (5 bases). TRBV23-1 is reported as an ORF; its role is uncertain. The source is a pool of human donors with HIV. CDR3 nucleotide sequence: TGCGCCAGCAGTCAACGCCGAAATAATGAGAGGGGCCCTGGCAATCAGCCCCAGCATTTT. Translation: CASSQRRNNERGPGNQPQHF.